The 8 T cell receptor beta chains in this list originate from one sample, sequenced in a study of T cell repertoires in cytomegalovirus infection. For these receptors, no antigen is known. TCRdb recomputed calls from the reads with MiXCR, one row per CDR3 protein. The profile shows approximately 280,000 distinct CDR3 sequences, around 20% of them singletons. The sequenced sample was cultured PBMCs, obtained from culture after CMV antigen stimulation. The receptor source for this set is a human donor in good health (CMV status not recorded). Some clones in this sample may be carry-over from other donors' samples.

This clonotype was seen many times. The rearrangement joins TRBV7-2 to TRBJ2-2; weak D call: TRBD2 (6 bases). This CDR3 spans 16 amino acids. V lost 2 bases, J lost 1 base, and 11 bases lay in between. The germline V gene encodes CDR1 SGHTA and CDR2 FQGNSA. The CDR3 region is CASSLYQGGNTGELFF. Written as DNA, the CDR3 is TGTGCCAGCAGCTTATATCAGGGAGGGAACACCGGGGAGCTGTTTTTT.

This clonotype has just a few counts. V is TRBV10-3 and J is TRBJ2-5, with unresolved D. Germline-derived CDR1 and CDR2 are ENHRY and SYGVKD. CDR3 length: 13 residues. Trimming cost V 4 bases and J 4 bases, with 10 bases left between them. The CDR3 protein is CAISGGLRETQYF. The DNA of the CDR3 is TGTGCCATCAGTGGGGGTCTTCGAGAGACCCAGTACTTC.

This clonotype was seen a handful of times. V is TRBV10-3 and J is TRBJ1-4, with 7 bases fitting TRBD1. V dropped 11 bases and J dropped 6; count of bases not matched to a gene: 6. The CDR3 has 12 amino acids. The germline CDR1 and CDR2 sequences are ENHRY and SYGVKD. CDR3 sequence: CAVGGADEKLFF. In DNA form, the CDR3 reads TGTGCCGTAGGGGGCGCGGATGAAAAACTGTTTTTT.

The chain links TRBV9 to TRBJ2-1; 7 bases are a match to TRBD1. The V and J ends lost 3 bases and 0 bases, in that order; junction bases with no gene match: 9. This CDR3 spans 17 amino acids. Germline loops: CDR1 SGDLS, CDR2 YYNGEE. Here the CDR3 reads CASSAFDRVTSYNEQFF. The CDR3 coding sequence is TGTGCCAGCAGCGCCTTCGACAGGGTAACCTCCTACAATGAGCAGTTCTTC. Complete variable domain (other parts from reference TRBV9 and TRBJ2-1): DSGVTQTPKHLITATGQRVTLRCSPRSGDLSVYWYQQSLDQGLQFLIQYYNGEERAKGNILERFSAQQFPDLHSELNLSSLELGDSALYFCASSAFDRVTSYNEQFFGPGTRLTVL.

A few counts support this clonotype. The gene calls are TRBV10-3 and TRBJ1-5; TRBD1 aligns across 7 bases. This CDR3 region has 14 residues. CDR1 is ENHRY and CDR2 is SYGVKD in the germline V gene. Trimming took 3 bases from V and 9 from J; bases not matched to a gene: 8. Written as DNA, the CDR3 is TGTGCCATCAGTGAACAGGGGTTAAGTCGGCCCCAGCATTTT. Translating it yields CAISEQGLSRPQHF.

Only a few counts were recorded for this clonotype. The chain couples TRBV6-2 or TRBV6-3 to TRBJ2-7, with 11 bases that match TRBD2. CDR1 and CDR2 (germline): MNHEY, SVGEGT. V trimming: 6 bases; J trimming: 6 bases; junction bases outside the gene matches: 10. The CDR3 runs 15 residues. CDR3 region: CASRISTSGKGEQYV. The DNA of the CDR3 is TGTGCCAGCAGGATTTCGACTAGCGGGAAAGGCGAGCAGTACGTC.

The V and J genes are TRBV6-2 or TRBV6-3 and TRBJ2-1; 15 nucleotides match TRBD2. This CDR3 has 20 amino acids. V gave up 6 bases and J gave up 2 bases; unmatched junction bases: 14. Germline V gene sequence: CDR1 MNHEY, CDR2 SVGEGT. CDR3 DNA sequence: TGTGCCAGCAGCTACCCGGGACTAGCGGGAGGTCGCCTAGCCTACAATGAGCAGTTCTTC. Residues: CASSYPGLAGGRLAYNEQFF.

Ten or more counts support this clonotype. The genes are TRBV7-2 and TRBJ2-3; tentatively, D is TRBD1 or TRBD2 (5 bases each). Deletions cut 5 bases from V and 1 base from J, with 13 bases between. This CDR3 spans 15 amino acids. Germline V CDR1 and CDR2: SGHTA, FQGNSA. Here the CDR3 DNA reads TGTGCCAGCAGCACCAGGGACGGGCGCACAGATACGCAGTATTTT. Its translation: CASSTRDGRTDTQYF.